Below are 31 T cell receptor beta chains sequenced from a single sample in a study of blood T cell repertoires in COVID-19. Assay used: immunoSEQ multiplex PCR; TCRdb lists only in-frame clones, some missing. Of tens of thousands of clones listed, roughly 76% are singletons. Sequenced input: peripheral blood. Source of these receptors: a man aged 65 to 85 with active or convalescent COVID-19.

The rearrangement joins TRBV14 to TRBJ2-5; TRBD1 might be the D (6 bases). Trimming left V 2 bases short and J 3 bases short, with 7 bases between. Germline CDR1 and CDR2: SGHDN and FVKESK. The CDR3 spans 13 residues. CDR3 amino acids: CASSQRTEETQYF. The CDR3 DNA reads as TGTGCCAGCAGCCAAAGGACAGAAGAGACCCAGTACTTC.

CDR3 DNA sequence: TGTGCCAGAGAAAAAGGGACCAGACAGGGTAACTCACCCCTCCACTTT. Amino acid sequence: CAREKGTRQGNSPLHF. This rearrangement joins TRBV3-1 (or the pseudogene TRBV3-2) to TRBJ1-6, with TRBD1 matching 7 bases. CDR1 and CDR2 from the germline V gene are LGHDT and YNNKEL (reference sequence). This CDR3 is built from 16 residues. V was clipped by 9 bases and J by 10 bases; unmatched bases: 18.

The J gene is TRBJ1-4, the V gene TRBV27; D is perhaps TRBD1 (6 bases). Germline V gene data show CDR1 as MNHEY and CDR2 as SMNVEV (reference sequence). V gave up 8 bases and J gave up 7 bases, with 17 bases separating them. The CDR3 has 14 residues. DNA of the CDR3: TGTGCCAGCGGTCCTCGAGGGGGGGGTGAAAAACTGTTTTTT. Its translation: CASGPRGGGEKLFF.

The table lists this clone with a few counts. V usage is TRBV28 and J usage is TRBJ1-5; D remains unclear. The CDR3 length is 13 residues. V lost 3 bases, J lost 2 bases, and 5 bases lay in between. Germline loops: CDR1 MDHEN, CDR2 SYDVKM. This CDR3 is CASSFGGNQPQHF. The CDR3 nucleotides read TGTGCCAGCAGTTTCGGGGGCAATCAGCCCCAGCATTTT.

This clone was picked up one time. The rearrangement joins TRBV28 to TRBJ1-4; the D is unclear. Germline loops: CDR1 MDHEN, CDR2 SYDVKM. V was cut by 7 bases and J by 7 bases, with 13 bases left in between. The CDR3 extends over 13 amino acids. CDR3 protein: CASIDWATEKLFF. As DNA, the CDR3 is TGTGCCAGCATTGATTGGGCGACTGAAAAACTGTTTTTT.

The CDR3 loop is CASSYPVTDSYEQYF. For the CDR3, the DNA is TGTGCCAGCAGCTACCCGGTGACAGATTCCTACGAGCAGTACTTC. This chain links TRBV5-6 with TRBJ2-7, with D maybe TRBD1 (5 bases). Germline-derived CDR1 and CDR2 are SGHDT and YYEEEE. The V end lost 3 bases, the J end lost 1 base, and 14 bases lay between the germline ends. There are 15 residues in the CDR3. The full variable domain, completed using reference TRBV5-6 and TRBJ2-7, is DAGVTQSPTHLIKTRGQQVTLRCSPKSGHDTVSWYQQALGQGPQFIFQYYEEEERQRGNFPDRFSGHQFPNYSSELNVNALLLGDSALYLCASSYPVTDSYEQYFGPGTRLTVT.

The V call is TRBV9, the J call TRBJ1-1, with D perhaps TRBD1 (6 bases). V dropped 0 bases and J dropped 10 bases, with 16 bases sitting between them. The CDR3 is made up of 14 amino acids. Germline values: CDR1 SGDLS, CDR2 YYNGEE. This chain's CDR3 is CASSVDAGVIGAFF. DNA of the CDR3: TGTGCCAGCAGCGTAGACGCAGGGGTTATCGGAGCTTTCTTT.

V is TRBV2 and J is TRBJ2-5; D is undetermined. V was trimmed by 7 bases and J by 5 bases, leaving 5 bases between them. The CDR3 sequence is 10 residues long. Germline CDR1 SNHLY, CDR2 FYNNEI. CDR3: CASKLETQYF. In DNA form, the CDR3 reads TGTGCCAGCAAGCTGGAGACCCAGTACTTC. Full variable domain (remainder filled in from reference TRBV2 and TRBJ2-5): EPEVTQTPSHQVTQMGQEVILRCVPISNHLYFYWYRQILGQKVEFLVSFYNNEISEKSEIFDDQFSVERPDGSNFTLKIRSTKLEDSAMYFCASKLETQYFGPGTRLLVL.

This clone was detected only a few times. The rearrangement joins TRBV28 to TRBJ1-6; D unresolved. The ends were cut back, 6 bases at V and 1 base at J, with 10 bases in the middle. The CDR3 length is 15 residues. Germline V gene lookup returns CDR1 MDHEN and CDR2 SYDVKM. The CDR3 coding sequence is TGTGCCAGCAGCCGAGGGAGGTCCTATAATTCACCCCTCCACTTT. This sequence encodes CASSRGRSYNSPLHF.

This chain uses TRBV28 with TRBJ2-5, with 14 positions matching TRBD2. CDR1 MDHEN and CDR2 SYDVKM come from the germline V gene. Trimming removed 5 bases from V and 4 bases from J; junction bases left unmatched: 3. The CDR3 has 15 amino acids. The CDR3 nucleotides read TGTGCCAGCAGTGAGGGACTAGCGGGGGTAGAGACCCAGTACTTC. This gives the protein CASSEGLAGVETQYF. The full variable domain, its missing parts supplied by reference TRBV28 and TRBJ2-5, is DVKVTQSSRYLVKRTGEKVFLECVQDMDHENMFWYRQDPGLGLRLIYFSYDVKMKEKGDIPEGYSVSREKKERFSLILESASTNQTSMYLCASSEGLAGVETQYFGPGTRLLVL.

This clone turned up a few times. The rearrangement uses TRBV13 and TRBJ2-1; TRBD2 agrees at 8 bases. The CDR3 is made up of 16 amino acids. The germline gives CDR1 PRHDT, CDR2 FYEKMQ (reference sequence). V gave up 5 bases and J gave up 8 bases; unmatched junction bases: 14. The CDR3 loop is CASSPLLAGGRDEQFF. The CDR3 coding sequence is TGTGCCAGCAGCCCGCTTCTGGCGGGGGGTAGGGATGAGCAGTTCTTC. The complete variable domain, with remaining parts taken from reference TRBV13 and TRBJ2-1, reads AAGVIQSPRHLIKEKRETATLKCYPIPRHDTVYWYQQGPGQDPQFLISFYEKMQSDKGSIPDRFSAQQFSDYHSELNMSSLELGDSALYFCASSPLLAGGRDEQFFGPGTRLTVL.

The chain employs TRBV28 and TRBJ1-1; D not resolved. Trimming took off 3 bases at V and 0 bases at J, with 8 bases between the two ends. The CDR3 is 14 residues long. Germline values: CDR1 MDHEN, CDR2 SYDVKM. CDR3 sequence (DNA): TGTGCCAGCAGTTTGTCCGGGGTGAACACTGAAGCTTTCTTT. Protein product: CASSLSGVNTEAFF.

The chain joins TRBV11-3 to TRBJ1-1; 9 bases align to TRBD1. Per germline, CDR1 SGHNT and CDR2 YENEEA. Trimming took 6 bases from V and 3 from J; bases not matched to a gene: 8. The CDR3 is 15 amino acids. CDR3 coding DNA: TGTGCCAGCAGACAGGGGGCCGGAGGGTACACTGAAGCTTTCTTT. Its translation is CASRQGAGGYTEAFF.

The V gene is TRBV19, the J gene TRBJ1-3, with unresolved D. V was cut by 7 bases and J by 0 bases, with 16 bases left in between. Per the germline V gene, CDR1 is LNHDA and CDR2 is SQIVND (reference sequence). The CDR3 runs to 16 residues. This chain's CDR3 is CASKEVSSNSGNTIYF. The CDR3 DNA reads as TGTGCCAGTAAGGAGGTCAGTTCTAACTCTGGAAACACCATATATTTT.

This sequence joins TRBV28 and TRBJ2-7, with 7 nucleotides matching TRBD1. Germline CDR1 MDHEN, CDR2 SYDVKM. The V and J ends lost 3 bases and 0 bases, in that order; junction bases with no gene match: 11. The CDR3 has 17 residues. The CDR3 here is CASSLARLQGHSYEQYF. The CDR3 DNA is TGTGCCAGCAGTTTGGCCCGGCTACAGGGGCACTCCTACGAGCAGTACTTC.

The chain links TRBV7-2 to TRBJ2-1; TRBD1 agrees at 9 bases. Trimming took 5 bases from V and 8 from J; bases not matched to a gene: 10. The CDR3 loop spans 15 amino acids. In germline, CDR1 is SGHTA, CDR2 FQGNSA. This CDR3 reads CASSPAGQGDHEQFF. DNA of the CDR3: TGTGCCAGCAGCCCCGCGGGACAGGGAGACCATGAGCAGTTCTTC.

This chain uses TRBV6-6 with TRBJ1-2; D remains unclear. The CDR3 covers 14 residues. The germline CDR1 and CDR2 sequences are MNHNY and SVGAGI (reference sequence). Trimming removed 1 base at V and 3 bases at J, with 9 bases between. CDR3: CASSYYREDYGYTF. CDR3 DNA: TGTGCCAGCAGTTACTATAGAGAGGACTATGGCTACACCTTC.

V gene TRBV20-1 combines with J gene TRBJ1-6, with 7 bases lining up with TRBD1. Per germline, CDR1 DFQATT and CDR2 SNEGSKA (reference sequence). This CDR3 contains 16 residues. After removal of 3 bases from V and 4 bases from J, the junction contained 9 bases not matched to a gene. The CDR3 reads CSASDDRALYNSPLHF. In nucleotides, the CDR3 is TGCAGTGCTAGTGATGACAGGGCCCTTTATAATTCACCCCTCCACTTT.

V is TRBV11-2 and J is TRBJ2-1, with 13 bases aligning to TRBD2. Looked up from germline, CDR1 is SGHAT and CDR2 is FQNNGV. V lost 8 bases to trimming and J lost 7 bases; unmatched junction nucleotides: 8. The CDR3 loop spans 15 amino acids. The CDR3 spells CASFGLAGENNEQFF. DNA for the CDR3: TGTGCCAGCTTCGGACTAGCGGGAGAAAATAATGAGCAGTTCTTC.

This sequence joins TRBV28 and TRBJ1-2, with 7 bases identical to TRBD1. V lost 8 bases to trimming and J lost 2 bases; unmatched junction nucleotides: 11. Germline V gene sequence: CDR1 MDHEN, CDR2 SYDVKM. This CDR3 region has 15 residues. In DNA, the CDR3 is TGTGCCAGCCTCCCTGGGGACAGTGCAAACTATGGCTACACCTTC. This translates into CASLPGDSANYGYTF.

The chain has TRBV11-3 and TRBJ2-4; a possible D gene is TRBD1 (5 bases). This CDR3 comprises 14 residues. V was trimmed by 7 bases and J by 5 bases, leaving 15 bases between them. The germline V gene has CDR1 SGHNT and CDR2 YENEEA. Written as DNA, the CDR3 is TGTGCCAGCACCCGAGGCAGGGTGGAAAACATTCAGTACTTC. It is translated as CASTRGRVENIQYF.

The J gene is TRBJ2-3, the V gene TRBV5-1; D remains ambiguous. The CDR3 consists of 15 residues. Trimming pared 4 bases from V and 3 bases from J, leaving 15 bases between. Germline CDR1 and CDR2: SGHRS and YFSETQ. The CDR3 coding sequence is TGCGCCAGCAGCCTTGGGCAGGTCAGGACAGATACGCAGTATTTT. Translation: CASSLGQVRTDTQYF.

This clone was found a few times. The chain joins TRBV2 to TRBJ2-7; D is perhaps TRBD2 (6 bases). Germline V gene lookup returns CDR1 SNHLY and CDR2 FYNNEI. The V end lost 8 bases, the J end lost 1 base, and 12 bases lay between the germline ends. The CDR3 sequence is 13 residues long. CDR3 region: CASRDFSSYEQYF. CDR3 sequence (DNA): TGTGCCAGCCGGGACTTCTCATCCTACGAGCAGTACTTC.

The chain couples TRBV5-1 to TRBJ2-1, with 11 bases fitting TRBD1. Germline CDR1 and CDR2: SGHRS and YFSETQ. With 4 bases clipped from V and 7 bases from J, the junction kept 4 bases outside the gene matches. This CDR3 is 14 amino acids long. CDR3: CASSPGTGGNEQFF. CDR3 bases: TGCGCCAGCAGCCCGGGGACAGGGGGAAATGAGCAGTTCTTC.

This clone has only a few counts. The V call is TRBV28, the J call TRBJ1-6; 11 bases fit TRBD1. J was trimmed by 3 bases and V by 8 bases; bases with no gene match: 9. This CDR3 spans 17 amino acids. Per the germline V gene, CDR1 is MDHEN and CDR2 is SYDVKM. CDR3 bases: TGTGCCAGCGGCGGGGAGGGGACAGGGGGCTATAATTCACCCCTCCACTTT. Its translation is CASGGEGTGGYNSPLHF.

The chain is built from TRBV10-3 and TRBJ2-3; TRBD2 matches at 12 bases. The CDR3 is 16 residues long. Germline CDR1 reads ENHRY; CDR2 reads SYGVKD. Trimming cost V 7 bases and J 2 bases; bases outside gene matches: 7. CDR3 amino acids: CAITGTSGLNTDTQYF. The CDR3 bases are TGTGCCATCACTGGGACTAGCGGGCTCAACACAGATACGCAGTATTTT.

The chain has TRBV5-1 and TRBJ2-1; TRBD1 aligns across 10 bases. Trimming at V came to 0 bases and at J to 4 bases, leaving 4 bases not matched to a gene. CDR3 length: 16 amino acids. The germline CDR1 and CDR2 sequences are SGHRS and YFSETQ. CDR3 sequence (DNA): TGCGCCAGCAGCTTGGAGGACAGGGGGGCATACAATGAGCAGTTCTTC. This encodes CASSLEDRGAYNEQFF.

This clone was seen only a few times. The V and J genes are TRBV10-1 and TRBJ2-2; 8 positions agree with TRBD2. The CDR3 spans 16 residues. CDR1 is WNHNN and CDR2 is SYGVQD in the germline V gene (reference sequence). V dropped 2 bases and J dropped 0; count of bases not matched to a gene: 2. This chain's CDR3 is CASSEERGPNTGELFF. In nucleotides, the CDR3 is TGCGCCAGCAGTGAGGAGCGGGGGCCGAACACCGGGGAGCTGTTTTTT.

The chain carries TRBV7-2 and TRBJ1-4; 7 bases map to TRBD1. The junction had 11 bases not matched to a gene; V was cut back by 5 bases and J by 8 bases. This CDR3 is 15 amino acids long. The germline gives CDR1 SGHTA, CDR2 FQGNSA. The DNA for the CDR3 is TGTGCCAGCAGCCCGGGGACAGTGGGTCGGGAAAAACTGTTTTTT. The encoded protein is CASSPGTVGREKLFF.

The chain employs TRBV28 and TRBJ1-1; unclear D gene. CDR3 length: 13 amino acids. Germline lookup yields CDR1 MDHEN and CDR2 SYDVKM. The V gene lost 6 bases and the J gene lost 4 bases, with 12 bases spanning the gap. Here the CDR3 reads CASSPPAGTEAFF. The CDR3 DNA is TGTGCCAGCAGCCCTCCCGCCGGCACTGAAGCTTTCTTT.

This rearrangement joins TRBV10-3 to TRBJ2-5, with D possibly being TRBD1 (5 bases). The CDR3 is 14 amino acids. The germline V gene encodes CDR1 ENHRY and CDR2 SYGVKD. V dropped 3 bases and J dropped 5 bases, with 13 bases sitting between them. The CDR3 sequence: CAISDWGRVETQYF. The CDR3 bases are TGTGCCATCAGTGATTGGGGCAGGGTGGAGACCCAGTACTTC.